The T cell receptor beta chain described here comes from a study of blood T cell repertoires in COVID-19 (dated by TCRdb to about 2020). About the study as a whole: Samples covering the acute and convalescent phases of COVID-19 were provided by collaborators in the United States, Italy and Spain. The material from the prospective study consisted of cDNA or gDNA derived from T cells, B-cell-depleted T cells, or PBMCs. Subjects who had been exposed to COVID-19, were actively infected with it, or had recovered from it provided the deeply sampled blood TCRbeta repertoires that made up the dataset. A freely available public database, intended as a resource for researchers studying the immune response to SARS-CoV-2, is where the repertoires were released. The samples were drawn from the first 160 participants of the ongoing ImmuneRACE study and from some 1,300 subjects provided by 6 global collaborators. A de-identified subject ID, COVID-19 status, age in years and sex were almost always included in the sample metadata. Where HLA class I and class II types were available, the types were taken from metadata supplied by the sample provider, not from assay-based typing.

Collaborating institutions collected whole blood in K2EDTA tubes following their own protocols. For TCRbeta analysis, collaborator samples were shipped as frozen whole blood, as isolated PBMCs, or as DNA extracted from either sample type. On this clone: Its antigen is still unknown. There are no base qualities to consult, and no much larger clone falls within one base.

TCRbeta CDR3 regions were amplified from genomic DNA by means of the immunoSEQ Assay, a bias-controlled multiplex PCR. As for the original processing: Within the assay, amplification of reference gene primers was used to estimate how many nucleated cells each sample contained. To quantify the absolute abundance of each unique TCRbeta CDR3 rearrangement, sequence reads were collapsed and filtered. For each sample, productive Simpson clonality was calculated as the square root of Simpson's diversity index across productive rearrangements. This is the immuneACCESS table as TCRdb keeps it, with only in-frame sequences that have V and J called. A part of the clones is gone; compared with another copy, unresolved V genes explain less than half, and the rest is unexplained. V, J and clone size derive from that table, while D and trimming were established from the DNA sequence. Counted in this sample were some 190,000 clones; about 75% of them appeared once. The ten largest clones represent roughly 8.7% of the sample.

Relative to germline, V is 5 bases shorter and J is 8 bases shorter, with 23 bases between their ends. From the cysteine through the phenylalanine, the CDR3 covers 16 amino acids. Only the CDR3 region is kept as DNA, spanning 48 bases read in frame from base 1. CDR1 and CDR2 are drawn from the germline V gene (reference sequence): SEHNR, FQNEAQ. Results and caveats for the whole study, not just this receptor: How much clinical and demographic metadata was included differed by source and by participant, and the metadata was provided uncurated.

Source material: peripheral blood. This clonotype was sampled from a woman aged 45-65 years with active or convalescent COVID-19. Rearrangement joined TRBV7-9 to TRBJ2-3; the D gene remains uncertain. DNA sequence: TGTGCCAGCAGCCCGCAGTATTTCCCGACACTTCTTACGCAGTATTTT. The encoded protein is CASSPQYFPTLLTQYF.